The 3 T cell receptor beta chains listed next were all sequenced from one sample in a study of control samples from healthy donors and cancer patients. Profiled with immunoSEQ multiplex PCR; TCRdb holds only in-frame clones, not every one. The repertoire holds around 100,000 clones, with approximately 90% as singletons. Sequences were obtained from PBMCs. These receptors came from a man aged 55-75 years with lung cancer.

V usage is TRBV6-6 and J usage is TRBJ1-1; 7 bases are a match to TRBD1. The germline gives CDR1 MNHNY, CDR2 SVGAGI (reference sequence). This CDR3 contains 15 residues. With 5 bases clipped from V and 2 bases from J, the junction kept 8 bases outside the gene matches. CDR3 coding DNA: TGTGCCAGCAGTAATAACAGGGGAGGCAACACTGAAGCTTTCTTT. It is translated as CASSNNRGGNTEAFF.

The chain is built from TRBV30 and TRBJ1-2; a possible D gene is TRBD1 (6 bases). This CDR3 spans 13 amino acids. V shed 2 bases and J shed 4 bases, with 11 bases lying between them. From germline, CDR1 is GTSNPN and CDR2 SVGIG (reference sequence). The CDR3 region has the DNA TGTGCCTGGAGTAGGGGGTCTGGCTATGGCTACACCTTC. Protein: CAWSRGSGYGYTF.

The CDR3 loop reads CATSTGLANEQFF. DNA of the CDR3: TGTGCCACCAGCACGGGACTAGCCAATGAGCAGTTCTTC. The chain has TRBV15 and TRBJ2-1; TRBD2 aligns across 9 bases. V gave up 4 bases and J gave up 6 bases; unmatched junction bases: 1. The CDR3 is 13 amino acids. Germline lookup yields CDR1 LNHNV and CDR2 YYDKDF (reference sequence).